This T cell receptor beta chain was found in a study of blood T cell repertoires in COVID-19. Study at large: Sites in the United States, Italy and Spain provided acute and convalescent COVID-19 samples.

Per the original methods: Nucleated cell number was recorded as an estimate derived from reference gene primer amplification. TCRdb's copy holds only in-frame clones and misses some; the assay was immunoSEQ multiplex PCR. V, J and clone size are taken as reported in that table, and D and trimming were inferred from the DNA itself. The sample gives 110,000 to 150,000 clones, more than 80% of which show up once; about 11% is in the top ten. Germline CDR1 reads KGHSH; CDR2 reads LQKENI. Trimming took 3 bases from V and 7 from J; bases not matched to a gene: 5. The CDR3 sequence is 14 residues long. The sequence came from an elderly woman with acute or convalescent COVID-19. The sample comprised peripheral blood. V and J are TRBV18 and TRBJ2-1; 8 bases match TRBD1. In nucleotides, the CDR3 is TGTGCCAGCTCACCTAGGACAGGGCGGAATGAGCAGTTCTTC. It encodes CASSPRTGRNEQFF.